This entry is about one T cell receptor beta chain. Different DNA sequences within this sample yield the same CDR3. The data were obtained in a study of blood T cell repertoires in COVID-19. Study in general: Specimens from acute and convalescent COVID-19 originated in the United States, Italy and Spain. The cDNA or gDNA used as material had been derived from T cells, B-cell-depleted T cells, or PBMCs.

This CDR3 has 13 residues. Germline V lookup: CDR1 SNHLY, CDR2 FYNNEI. The V end lost 6 bases, the J end lost 1 base, and 6 bases lay between the germline ends. In the source study's methods: Reference gene primer amplification in the assay estimated nucleated cell counts. Some clones are missing from TCRdb's copy, which holds only in-frame ones; the method was immunoSEQ multiplex PCR. V, J and clone size are taken as reported in that table, and D and trimming were inferred from the DNA itself. The sample contains fewer than 350,000 clones, roughly 90% of which appear only once. Recruits, aged roughly 18 to 89 years, lived in 24 US areas.

The chain combines TRBV2 with TRBJ2-2, with a tentative D call TRBD2 (5 bases). This clonotype was sampled from a woman aged 40 to 55 with acute COVID-19. The source material was PBMCs or T cells enriched from blood (not recorded which). CDR3 nucleotide sequence: TGTGCCAGCAGCCGGGGGAACACCGGGGAGCTGTTTTTT. Its protein product is CASSRGNTGELFF.